This TCR beta chain stems from a study of shared clonotypes between healthy human individuals. Broader study findings: Only a few donors were included, so the genetic and exposure-history diversity represented was limited.

A remark on this clone: Its matching antigen is unknown.

Per germline, CDR1 SGHNT and CDR2 YYREEE (reference sequence). The CDR3 is 15 residues long. V shed 5 bases, J shed 0 bases, and the junction held 5 bases outside the gene matches. Assay: immunoSEQ multiplex PCR; the TCRdb copy retains only in-frame clones and omits some. The sample consists of millions of clones, roughly 94% of them appearing once. Terminally differentiated effector memory CD45RA+ cells were excluded by CCR7 positive selection of CD45RO-negative cells. The chain couples TRBV5-4 to TRBJ2-1; 7 positions match TRBD2. Source material: naive CD8+ T cells sorted from blood. The sequence derives from a man younger than 35 in good health. The CDR3 DNA reads as TGTGCCAGCAGACATACTAGCGACTCCTACAATGAGCAGTTCTTC. This encodes CASRHTSDSYNEQFF.